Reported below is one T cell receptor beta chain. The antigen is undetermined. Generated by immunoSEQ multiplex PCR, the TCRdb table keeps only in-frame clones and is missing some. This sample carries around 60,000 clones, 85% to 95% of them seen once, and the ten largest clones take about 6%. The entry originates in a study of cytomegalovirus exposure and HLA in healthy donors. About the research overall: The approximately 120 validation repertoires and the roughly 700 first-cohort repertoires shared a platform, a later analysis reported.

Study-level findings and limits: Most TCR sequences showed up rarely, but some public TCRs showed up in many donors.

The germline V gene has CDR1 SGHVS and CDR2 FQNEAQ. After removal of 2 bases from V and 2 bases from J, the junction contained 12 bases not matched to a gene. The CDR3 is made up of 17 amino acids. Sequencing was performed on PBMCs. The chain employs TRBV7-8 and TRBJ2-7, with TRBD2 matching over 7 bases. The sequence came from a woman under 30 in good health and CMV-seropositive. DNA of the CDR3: TGTGCCAGCAGCTTAATAACGGGCGGGGGTGTGACCTACGAGCAGTACTTC. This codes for CASSLITGGGVTYEQYF.